This TCR beta chain was sequenced in a study of T cell changes during pregnancy in multiple sclerosis. Generated by immunoSEQ multiplex PCR, the TCRdb table keeps only in-frame clones and is missing some. Of around 60,000 clones in the sample, about 90% were seen once. The TCR originated in a female donor in good health, enrolled as a control in a pregnancy study. Material: CD4+ T cells from peripheral blood mononuclear cells, obtained after pregnancy.

The CDR3 nucleotides are TGTGCCAGCAGTCTCGACTCGGGGGAGATGGGCTACGAGCAGTACTTC. Amino acid sequence: CASSLDSGEMGYEQYF. The genes are TRBV11-2 and TRBJ2-7, with D possibly being TRBD2 (6 bases). The V end was cut by 6 bases, the J end by 3 bases, with 21 bases between. Germline CDR1 reads SGHAT; CDR2 reads FQNNGV. The CDR3 loop spans 16 amino acids. Full variable domain (remainder filled in from reference TRBV11-2 and TRBJ2-7): EAGVAQSPRYKIIEKRQSVAFWCNPISGHATLYWYQQILGQGPKLLIQFQNNGVVDDSQLPKDRFSAERLKGVDSTLKIQPAKLEDSAVYLCASSLDSGEMGYEQYFGPGTRLTVT.